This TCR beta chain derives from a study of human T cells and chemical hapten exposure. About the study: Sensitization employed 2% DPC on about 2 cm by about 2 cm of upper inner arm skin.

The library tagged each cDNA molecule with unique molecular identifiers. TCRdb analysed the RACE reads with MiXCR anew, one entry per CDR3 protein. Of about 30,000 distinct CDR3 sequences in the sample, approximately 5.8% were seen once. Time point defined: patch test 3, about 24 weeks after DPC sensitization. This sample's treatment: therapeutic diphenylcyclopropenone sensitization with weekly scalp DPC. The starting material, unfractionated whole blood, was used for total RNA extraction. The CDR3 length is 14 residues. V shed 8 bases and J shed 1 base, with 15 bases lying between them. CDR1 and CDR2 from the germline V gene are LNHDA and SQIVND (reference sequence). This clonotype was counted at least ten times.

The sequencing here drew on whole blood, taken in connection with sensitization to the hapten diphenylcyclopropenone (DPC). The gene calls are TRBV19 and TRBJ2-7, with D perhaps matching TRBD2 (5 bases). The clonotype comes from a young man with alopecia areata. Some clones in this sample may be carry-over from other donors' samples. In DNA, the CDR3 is TGTGCCAGTCGAGGGTCTTACCTTTCCTACGAGCAGTACTTC. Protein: CASRGSYLSYEQYF.